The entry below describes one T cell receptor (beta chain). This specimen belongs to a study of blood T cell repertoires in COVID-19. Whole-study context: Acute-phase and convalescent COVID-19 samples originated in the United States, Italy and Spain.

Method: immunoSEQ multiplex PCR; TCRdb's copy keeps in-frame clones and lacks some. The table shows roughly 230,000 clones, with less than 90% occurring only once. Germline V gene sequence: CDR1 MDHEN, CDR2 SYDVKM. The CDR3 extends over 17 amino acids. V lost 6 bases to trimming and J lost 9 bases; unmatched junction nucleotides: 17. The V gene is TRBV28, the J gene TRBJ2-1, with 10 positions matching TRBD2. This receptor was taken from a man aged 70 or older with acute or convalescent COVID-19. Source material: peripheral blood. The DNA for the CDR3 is TGTGCCAGCAGCCCGTCCTCCCCTAGCGGGAGTTTCGGTGAGCAGTTCTTC. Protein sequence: CASSPSSPSGSFGEQFF.